These T cell receptor beta chains were read from a single sample in a study of cytomegalovirus exposure and HLA in healthy donors. Profiling relied on immunoSEQ multiplex PCR, and the TCRdb table lists in-frame clones only, not all of them. The table includes about 200,000 clones, approximately 79% detected once. The sequencing input was PBMCs. Receptors originate from a man aged 18 to 29 in good health and CMV-seronegative. Both conserved end residues are part of each CDR3. The order of the fields is clone size, V gene, J gene, D gene, CDR3 protein, CDR3 DNA. The D gene is left open where the match is weak. Only part of the rows carry a size: once, few, many, or a class if the clone is expanded.

>.|TRBV18|TRBJ1-1|TRBD1
CASSPLGQGKDTEAFF
TGTGCCAGCTCACCACTCGGACAGGGCAAGGACACTGAAGCTTTCTTT
>.|TRBV11-3|TRBJ2-1|.
CASSINRAYNEQFF
TGTGCCAGCAGCATTAACAGGGCCTACAATGAGCAGTTCTTC
>.|TRBV30|TRBJ2-7|.
CAWSVLPGVPEQYF
TGTGCCTGGAGTGTACTCCCAGGGGTTCCCGAGCAGTACTTC
>.|TRBV28|TRBJ1-1|.
CASSEQPPEAFF
TGTGCCAGCAGTGAACAGCCTCCTGAAGCTTTCTTT
>.|TRBV6-1|TRBJ2-1|TRBD2
CASWTSGNIYNEQFF
TGTGCCAGCTGGACTAGCGGGAATATCTACAATGAGCAGTTCTTC
>.|TRBV2|TRBJ1-4|.
CASRLGEGGLFF
TGTGCCAGCAGATTGGGGGAGGGCGGACTGTTTTTT
>.|TRBV27|TRBJ1-2|.
CASSHSGQKYYGYTF
TGTGCCAGCAGTCACTCGGGTCAGAAATACTATGGCTACACCTTC
>.|TRBV27|TRBJ1-4|TRBD1
CASSPGTVPTNEKLFF
TGTGCCAGCAGTCCCGGGACAGTTCCAACTAATGAAAAACTGTTTTTT
>.|TRBV25-1|TRBJ2-2|TRBD2
CASSEYPGGTNTGELFF
TGTGCCAGCAGTGAATATCCGGGAGGGACGAACACCGGGGAGCTGTTTTTT
>.|TRBV5-6|TRBJ2-7|.
CASSLGAIREQYF
TGTGCCAGCAGCTTGGGGGCGATTCGCGAGCAGTACTTC
>.|TRBV19|TRBJ1-4|.
CASSIENLSGEKLFF
TGTGCCAGTAGTATTGAGAACCTCAGCGGAGAAAAACTGTTTTTT
>.|TRBV7-2|TRBJ2-7|TRBD2
CASSLISQGGHYEQYF
TGTGCCAGCAGCTTAATAAGCCAGGGAGGGCACTACGAGCAGTACTTC
>.|TRBV2|TRBJ2-5|TRBD2
CASIGLAGAKETQYF
TGTGCCAGCATTGGACTAGCGGGGGCCAAAGAGACCCAGTACTTC
>.|TRBV4-2|TRBJ1-1|.
CASSQDGGDWGTEAFF
TGTGCCAGCAGCCAAGATGGAGGCGACTGGGGCACTGAAGCTTTCTTT
>.|TRBV19|TRBJ2-5|TRBD2
CASSIRGSGGAQETQYF
TGTGCCAGTAGTATTCGCGGTAGCGGGGGAGCACAAGAGACCCAGTACTTC
>.|TRBV7-8|TRBJ1-5|TRBD1
CASSLGQGGNGNQPQHF
TGTGCCAGCAGCTTAGGCCAGGGGGGAAATGGCAATCAGCCCCAGCATTTT
>.|TRBV29-1|TRBJ2-7|TRBD1
CSVDGLYRGNHEQYF
TGCAGCGTTGACGGGCTGTACAGGGGAAATCACGAGCAGTACTTC
>.|TRBV18|TRBJ1-1|.
CASSPLARVWNTEAFF
TGTGCCAGCTCTCCTTTGGCCAGGGTTTGGAACACTGAAGCTTTCTTT
>few|TRBV15|TRBJ2-1|TRBD2
CATSRSGGAFDEQFF
TGTGCCACCAGCAGAAGCGGGGGGGCCTTTGATGAGCAGTTCTTC
>.|TRBV7-2|TRBJ1-1|.
CASSLAPGATEAFF
TGTGCCAGCAGCTTGGCCCCAGGGGCCACTGAAGCTTTCTTT
>.|TRBV5-4|TRBJ2-7|TRBD1
CASSNPRTGGYEQYF
TGTGCCAGCAGCAATCCCAGGACAGGGGGCTACGAGCAGTACTTC
>once|TRBV9|TRBJ2-4|.
CASSVDDTIAKNIQYF
TGTGCCAGCAGCGTAGATGACACCATAGCCAAAAACATTCAGTACTTC
>.|TRBV7-8|TRBJ2-2|.
CASSPELMNTGELFF
TGTGCCAGCAGCCCGGAGCTAATGAACACCGGGGAGCTGTTTTTT
>.|TRBV28|TRBJ1-2|.
CASSVPVGGNYGYTF
TGTGCCAGCAGTGTCCCCGTGGGGGGGAACTATGGCTACACCTTC
>.|TRBV13|TRBJ1-2|.
CASSLRQYGYTF
TGTGCCAGCAGCTTGAGGCAGTATGGCTACACCTTC
>.|TRBV30|TRBJ2-3|TRBD2
CAWSGVAGFKDTQYF
TGTGCCTGGAGTGGAGTAGCGGGATTCAAAGATACGCAGTATTTT
>.|TRBV30|TRBJ1-2|TRBD1
CAWTGRGNYGYTF
TGTGCCTGGACCGGCAGGGGGAACTATGGCTACACCTTC
>.|TRBV5-1|TRBJ1-5|.
CASSPRGNQPQHF
TGCGCCAGCAGCCCGCGGGGGAATCAGCCCCAGCATTTT
>.|TRBV11-2|TRBJ1-2|.
CASSIQGYGYTF
TGTGCCAGCAGCATACAGGGCTATGGCTACACCTTC
>few|TRBV7-9|TRBJ2-2|TRBD1
CASSLGAQGVSGELFF
TGTGCCAGCAGCTTAGGGGCACAGGGGGTATCCGGGGAGCTGTTTTTT
>.|TRBV6-4|TRBJ2-3|.
CASSDSASPDTQYF
TGTGCCAGCAGTGACTCGGCTAGCCCAGATACGCAGTATTTT
>.|TRBV5-1|TRBJ2-5|.
CASSLGPGVQETQYF
TGCGCCAGCAGCTTGGGTCCGGGGGTCCAAGAGACCCAGTACTTC
>.|TRBV7-2|TRBJ2-3|.
CASSFSWGNTQYF
TGTGCCAGCAGCTTTTCCTGGGGCAATACGCAGTATTTT
>.|TRBV18|TRBJ2-5|TRBD2
CASSLFAGTSGQETQYF
TGTGCCAGCTCTCTCTTCGCCGGGACTAGCGGACAAGAGACCCAGTACTTC
>.|TRBV10-3|TRBJ2-2|.
CATNLQRGNTGELFF
TGTGCCACGAACCTTCAACGGGGGAACACCGGGGAGCTGTTTTTT
>.|TRBV28|TRBJ1-2|TRBD1
CASSLAGGTYGYTF
TGTGCCAGCAGTTTGGCAGGGGGGACCTATGGCTACACCTTC
>.|TRBV11-2|TRBJ2-1|.
CASSAEVYNEQFF
TGTGCCAGCAGCGCCGAGGTGTACAATGAGCAGTTCTTC
>medium-sized|TRBV6-1|TRBJ1-5|TRBD1
CASGTGQGQPQHF
TGTGCCAGCGGGACGGGACAGGGTCAGCCCCAGCATTTT
>once|TRBV19|TRBJ1-5|TRBD1
CASKDRPNSNQPQHF
TGTGCCAGTAAGGACAGGCCCAATAGCAATCAGCCCCAGCATTTT